Listed below are T cell receptor beta chains from one sample, sequenced in a study of blood T cell repertoires in COVID-19. Assay used: immunoSEQ multiplex PCR; TCRdb lists only in-frame clones, some missing. The sample lists 250,000 to 300,000 clones; 90% were seen once. Material for sequencing was peripheral blood. The receptors were gathered from a woman between 55 and 75 years old with COVID-19, enrolled during active disease. Each CDR3 is given with its conserved first and last residue. The D gene is left open where the match is weak. Size is stated for part of the rows, as once, few or many counts, or as a class when the clone is expanded.

j_gene,v_gene,abundance,d_gene,CDR3nt,CDR3aa
TRBJ2-5,TRBV7-3,NA,TRBD1,TGTGCCAGCAGCTTAGGGACAGGGTCAGAGACCCAGTACTTC,CASSLGTGSETQYF
TRBJ1-4,TRBV18,NA,TRBD1,TGTGCCAGCTCGGACAGGATTGGTCGGGAAAAACTGTTTTTT,CASSDRIGREKLFF
TRBJ2-7,TRBV7-2,NA,TRBD2,TGTGCCAGCAGGGGTAGCGGGGGAGTTCTCTACGAGCAGTACTTC,CASRGSGGVLYEQYF
TRBJ2-7,TRBV7-2,NA,TRBD2,TGTGCCAGCAGCTTAGTCCTAGCGGGGGAGCAGTACTTC,CASSLVLAGEQYF
TRBJ1-2,TRBV12-5,once,TRBD1,TGTGCTAGTGGTTTGGTGGACAGGGCTAACTATGGCTACACCTTC,CASGLVDRANYGYTF
TRBJ2-1,TRBV9,NA,NA,TGTGCCAGCAGCGTAGAAGGGGCTAGGTCGGGCAATGAGCAGTTCTTC,CASSVEGARSGNEQFF
TRBJ2-7,TRBV4-3,NA,TRBD2,TGCGCCAGCAGCCAAGATCGATTAGGACTAGCGGGGGAATACGAGCAGTACTTC,CASSQDRLGLAGEYEQYF
TRBJ1-1,TRBV5-8,NA,NA,TGTGCCAGCAGTCACGCACGGGGGGCAGGGGAGGTTACTGAAGCTTTCTTT,CASSHARGAGEVTEAFF
TRBJ2-7,TRBV3-1/TRBV3-2,NA,TRBD2,TGTGCCAGCAGCTCGCGGACTAGCGGGGGCTACGAGCAGTACTTC,CASSSRTSGGYEQYF
TRBJ1-1,TRBV3-1/TRBV3-2,NA,NA,TGTGCCAGCAGCCCCGACATGAACACTGAAGCTTTCTTT,CASSPDMNTEAFF
TRBJ2-7,TRBV18,NA,TRBD1,TGTGCCAGCTCACCACGGGACAGCTCCTACGAGCAGTACTTC,CASSPRDSSYEQYF
TRBJ1-2,TRBV7-3,NA,TRBD1,TGTGCCAGCAGCATGCTGGGACAGGGGTATGGCTACACCTTC,CASSMLGQGYGYTF
TRBJ1-2,TRBV27,once,TRBD1,TGTGCCAGCAGTTTATTCATTCCGGGACAGGGGGCCAATTATGGCTACACCTTC,CASSLFIPGQGANYGYTF
TRBJ2-3,TRBV5-1,NA,NA,TGCGCCAGCAGCTTGTCAACCCTAACAGATACGCAGTATTTT,CASSLSTLTDTQYF
TRBJ1-1,TRBV3-1/TRBV3-2,NA,TRBD1,TGTGCCAGCAGCCGGACAGGGGCGGGGGGCGCTGAAGCTTTCTTT,CASSRTGAGGAEAFF
TRBJ1-1,TRBV11-3,NA,NA,TGTGCCAGCAGCTTACATGGGACAGAAGCTTTCTTT,CASSLHGTEAFF
TRBJ2-3,TRBV5-1,NA,TRBD2,TGCGCCAGCAGCTTGGAAAGGGCGGGACTAGCTTTCACAGATACGCAGTATTTT,CASSLERAGLAFTDTQYF
TRBJ2-1,TRBV6-2/TRBV6-3,NA,TRBD2,TGTGCCAGCAGTTACTCCTTAGCGGGGGGCCGGGCTGAGCAGTTCTTC,CASSYSLAGGRAEQFF
TRBJ2-5,TRBV7-2,NA,NA,TGTGCCAGCAGCTCGAGGTCGGGGTCGGAGACCCAGTACTTC,CASSSRSGSETQYF
TRBJ1-2,TRBV5-4,NA,NA,TGTGCCAGCAGCAACCGGGAGGGTGGCTACACCTTC,CASSNREGGYTF
TRBJ1-3,TRBV2,once,NA,TGTGCCAGCAGTGTAGCTGGGCAGAAAATCTCTGGAAACACCATATATTTT,CASSVAGQKISGNTIYF
TRBJ1-4,TRBV12-3/TRBV12-4,NA,TRBD1,TGTGCCAGCAGTCTAGAACCGGGACAGTCTATTTTT,CASSLEPGQSIF
TRBJ1-1,TRBV7-9,NA,NA,TGTGCCAGCGCTAACTCTAGGGGCACTGAAGCTTTCTTT,CASANSRGTEAFF
TRBJ2-2,TRBV30,once,NA,TGTGCCTGGGGGCGTTACAGGGACACCGGGGAGCTGTTTTTT,CAWGRYRDTGELFF
TRBJ1-6,TRBV19,few,NA,TGTGCCAGTAGTACAGGGAGGCAGTCACCCCTCCACTTT,CASSTGRQSPLHF
TRBJ1-4,TRBV7-9,once,NA,TGTGCCAGCAGCTTAGAGGGAGGAGTTGAAAAACTGTTTTTT,CASSLEGGVEKLFF
TRBJ2-3,TRBV29-1,NA,NA,TGCAGCGTTATAAGGCCCGGGGGCACAGATACGCAGTATTTT,CSVIRPGGTDTQYF
TRBJ2-7,TRBV7-2,NA,NA,TGTGCCAGCAGTCCAGTCGGGGTGGGAGAGCAGTACTTC,CASSPVGVGEQYF
TRBJ1-1,TRBV7-8,NA,TRBD1,TGTGCCAGCAGCACCAGGGGGCACACTGAAGCTTTCTTT,CASSTRGHTEAFF
TRBJ1-2,TRBV10-3,NA,NA,TGTGCCATCAGTGAGTCTGACCGGGAGGGAGGTGGCTACACCTTC,CAISESDREGGGYTF
TRBJ2-3,TRBV6-6,NA,TRBD2,TGTGCCAGCAGTTACGCTAGCGGGGCCCGGGATACGCAGTATTTT,CASSYASGARDTQYF
TRBJ1-4,TRBV3-1/TRBV3-2,NA,NA,TGTGCCAGCAGCCAAGCATCGATACAGTTTAATGAAAAACTGTTTTTT,CASSQASIQFNEKLFF
TRBJ1-5,TRBV9,NA,TRBD1,TGTGCCAGCAGCTCCTCCGGGACAGAGAATCAGCCCCAGCATTTT,CASSSSGTENQPQHF
TRBJ1-6,TRBV6-5,NA,TRBD1,TGTGCCAGCAGCGACAGGGGAATTAATTCACCCCTCCACTTT,CASSDRGINSPLHF
TRBJ2-2,TRBV7-8,NA,TRBD2,TGTGCCAGCAGCTTAATCGGGGGGGGCAGGGCCTTCAACACCGGGGAGCTGTTTTTT,CASSLIGGGRAFNTGELFF
TRBJ2-7,TRBV19,NA,TRBD1,TGTGCCAGTAGGCTTCGGGACAGGAGTTACGAGCAGTACTTC,CASRLRDRSYEQYF
TRBJ1-3,TRBV7-6,NA,TRBD1,TGTGCCAGCAGCTTAAGGTTCCCGGACAGGGAAGACTCTGGAAACACCATATATTTT,CASSLRFPDREDSGNTIYF
TRBJ1-4,TRBV18,NA,NA,TGTGCCAGTCACCATGGCAGAAGTAATGAAAAACTGTTTTTT,CASHHGRSNEKLFF
TRBJ1-6,TRBV3-1/TRBV3-2,once,TRBD1,TGTGCCAGCAGCCTACAGGGGAGCAATTCACCCCTCCACTTT,CASSLQGSNSPLHF
TRBJ1-2,TRBV15,NA,NA,TGTGCCACCAGCCGCGTTGGGGGGGGGACCCATAACTATGGCTACACCTTC,CATSRVGGGTHNYGYTF
TRBJ1-6,TRBV6-1,NA,NA,TGTGCCAGCAGTGATCTGCTAAATACCTATAATTCACCCCTCCACTTT,CASSDLLNTYNSPLHF
TRBJ1-1,TRBV23-1,once,TRBD1,TGCGCCAGCAGAAACAGGGGACTGCCATACACTGAAGCTTTCTTT,CASRNRGLPYTEAFF
TRBJ1-1,TRBV5-4,NA,TRBD1,TGTGCCAGCAGCCCCACGGGAGGGACAGGGGGCGGCGCTTTCTTT,CASSPTGGTGGGAFF
TRBJ1-1,TRBV4-1,few,TRBD1,TGCGCCAGCAGCCAGGACAGGGGCTCTGACACTGAAGCTTTCTTT,CASSQDRGSDTEAFF
TRBJ1-2,TRBV25-1,NA,TRBD1,TGTGCCAGCAGTGTTTTGAGACAGGGTACCTATGGCTACACCTTC,CASSVLRQGTYGYTF
TRBJ1-2,TRBV20-1,NA,NA,TGCAGTGCTAGTGGGCAGGGTGCCGCTAACTATGGCTACACCTTC,CSASGQGAANYGYTF
TRBJ1-6,TRBV7-3,NA,NA,TGTGCCAGCAGCTTCAATGATAATTCACCCCTCCACTTT,CASSFNDNSPLHF
TRBJ2-1,TRBV3-1/TRBV3-2,NA,TRBD1,TGTGCCAGCAGCCTCGGACAGGTGGCTTATAAGGGCAATGAGCAGTTCTTC,CASSLGQVAYKGNEQFF
TRBJ1-2,TRBV10-3,NA,NA,TGTGCCATCAGTGAGACAGGGAACTATGGCTACACCTTC,CAISETGNYGYTF